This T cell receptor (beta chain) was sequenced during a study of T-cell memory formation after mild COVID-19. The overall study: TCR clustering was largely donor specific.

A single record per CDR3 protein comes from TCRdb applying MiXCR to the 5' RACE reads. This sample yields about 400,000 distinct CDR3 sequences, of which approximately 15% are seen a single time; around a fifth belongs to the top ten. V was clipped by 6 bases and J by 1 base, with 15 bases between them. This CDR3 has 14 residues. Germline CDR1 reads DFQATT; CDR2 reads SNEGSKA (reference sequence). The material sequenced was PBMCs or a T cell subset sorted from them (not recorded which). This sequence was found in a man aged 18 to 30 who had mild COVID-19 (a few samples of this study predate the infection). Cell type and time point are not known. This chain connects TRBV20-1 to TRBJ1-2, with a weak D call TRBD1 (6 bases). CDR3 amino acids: CSAWDGGGNYGYTF. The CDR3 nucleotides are TGCAGTGCGTGGGACGGAGGGGGTAACTATGGCTACACCTTC.